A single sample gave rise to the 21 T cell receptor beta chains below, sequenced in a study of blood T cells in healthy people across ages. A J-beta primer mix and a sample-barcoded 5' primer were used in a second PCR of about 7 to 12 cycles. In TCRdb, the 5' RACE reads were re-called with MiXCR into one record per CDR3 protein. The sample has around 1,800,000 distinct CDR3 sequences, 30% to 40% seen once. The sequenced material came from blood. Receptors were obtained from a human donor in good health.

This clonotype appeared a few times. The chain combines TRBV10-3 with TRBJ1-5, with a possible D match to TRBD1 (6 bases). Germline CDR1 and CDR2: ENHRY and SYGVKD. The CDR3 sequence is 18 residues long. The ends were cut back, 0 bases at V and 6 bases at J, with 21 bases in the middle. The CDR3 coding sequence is TGTGCCATCAGTGAGTCAGGTCCTGGTACGGGGGGCGGTCAGCCCCAGCATTTT. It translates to CAISESGPGTGGGQPQHF.

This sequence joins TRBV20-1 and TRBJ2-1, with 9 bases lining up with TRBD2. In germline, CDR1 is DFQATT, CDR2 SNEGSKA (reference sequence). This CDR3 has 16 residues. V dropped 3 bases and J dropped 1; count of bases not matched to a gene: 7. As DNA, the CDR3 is TGCAGTGCTAGCGGGGCGGGGGGGTTTTCCTACAATGAGCAGTTCTTC. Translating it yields CSASGAGGFSYNEQFF.

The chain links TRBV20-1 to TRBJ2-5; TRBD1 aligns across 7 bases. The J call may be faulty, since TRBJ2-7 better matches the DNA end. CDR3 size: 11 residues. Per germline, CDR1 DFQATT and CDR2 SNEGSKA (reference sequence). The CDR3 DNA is TGCAGTGCTAGAACAGGGGCCGAGCAGTACTTC. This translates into CSARTGAEQYF.

The CDR3 loop is CASTDRTRGYGYTF. The CDR3 nucleotides read TGTGCCAGCACGGACAGGACTCGCGGCTATGGCTACACCTTC. The rearrangement joins TRBV6-2 or TRBV6-3 to TRBJ1-2, with 7 bases that match TRBD1. The CDR3 consists of 14 residues. Per germline, CDR1 MNHEY and CDR2 SVGEGT. The V gene end was trimmed by 7 bases and the J gene end by 4 bases; junction bases not matched to a gene: 9.

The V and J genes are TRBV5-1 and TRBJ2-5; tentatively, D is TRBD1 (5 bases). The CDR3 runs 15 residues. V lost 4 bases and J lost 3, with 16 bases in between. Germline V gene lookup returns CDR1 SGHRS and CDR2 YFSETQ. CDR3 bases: TGCGCCAGCAGCCCGGGCGTTGACAGCAAAGAGACCCAGTACTTC. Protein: CASSPGVDSKETQYF.

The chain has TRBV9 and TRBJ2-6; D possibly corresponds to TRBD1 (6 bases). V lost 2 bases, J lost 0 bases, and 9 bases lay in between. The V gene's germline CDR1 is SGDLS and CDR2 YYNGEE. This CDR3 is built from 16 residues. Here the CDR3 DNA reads TGTGCCAGCAGCGTTAAGGGGGTCTCTGGGGCCAACGTCCTGACTTTC. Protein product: CASSVKGVSGANVLTF.

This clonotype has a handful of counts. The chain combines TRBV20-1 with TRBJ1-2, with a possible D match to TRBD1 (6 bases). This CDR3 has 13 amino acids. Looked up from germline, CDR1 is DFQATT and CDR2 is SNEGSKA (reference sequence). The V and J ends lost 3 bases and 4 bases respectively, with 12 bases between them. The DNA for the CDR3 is TGCAGTGCTAGGAAGGGCAGGGGCTATGGCTACACCTTC. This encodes CSARKGRGYGYTF.

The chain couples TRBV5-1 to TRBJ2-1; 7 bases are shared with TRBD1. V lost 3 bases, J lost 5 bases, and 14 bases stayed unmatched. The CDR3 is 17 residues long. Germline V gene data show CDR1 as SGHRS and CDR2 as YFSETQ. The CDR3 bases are TGCGCCAGCAGCTCCTTCCCAACAGGGGAAGCGCACAATGAGCAGTTCTTC. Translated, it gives CASSSFPTGEAHNEQFF.

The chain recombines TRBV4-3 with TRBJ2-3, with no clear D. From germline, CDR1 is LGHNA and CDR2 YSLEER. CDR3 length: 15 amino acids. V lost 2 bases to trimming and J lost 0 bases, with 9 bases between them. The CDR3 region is CASSQLVPSTDTQYF. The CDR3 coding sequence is TGCGCCAGCAGCCAACTCGTGCCAAGCACAGATACGCAGTATTTT.

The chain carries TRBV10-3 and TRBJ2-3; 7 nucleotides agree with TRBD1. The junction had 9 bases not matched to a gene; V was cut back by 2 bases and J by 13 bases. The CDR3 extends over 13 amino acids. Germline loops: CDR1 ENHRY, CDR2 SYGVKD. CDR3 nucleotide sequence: TGTGCCATCAGTGAGATTCGACAGGGTTCGGAGTATTTT. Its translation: CAISEIRQGSEYF.

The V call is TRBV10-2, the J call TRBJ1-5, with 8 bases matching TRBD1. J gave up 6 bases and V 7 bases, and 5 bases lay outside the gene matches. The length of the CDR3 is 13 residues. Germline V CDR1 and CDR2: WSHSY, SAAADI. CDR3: CASTRGLGQPQHF. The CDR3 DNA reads TGCGCCAGCACCAGGGGGCTCGGTCAGCCCCAGCATTTT.

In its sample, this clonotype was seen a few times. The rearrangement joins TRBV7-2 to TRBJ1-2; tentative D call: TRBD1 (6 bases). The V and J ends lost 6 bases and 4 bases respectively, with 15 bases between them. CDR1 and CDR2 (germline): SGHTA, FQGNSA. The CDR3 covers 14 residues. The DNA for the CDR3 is TGTGCCAGCAGTTATACAGGGAGCGGCTATGGCTACACCTTC. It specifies CASSYTGSGYGYTF.

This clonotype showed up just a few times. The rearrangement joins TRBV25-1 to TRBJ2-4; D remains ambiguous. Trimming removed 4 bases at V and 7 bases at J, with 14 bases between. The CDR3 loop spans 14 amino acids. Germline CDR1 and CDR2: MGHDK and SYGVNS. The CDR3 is CASSAPDRWNIQYF. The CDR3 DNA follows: TGTGCCAGCAGTGCCCCCGACCGGTGGAACATTCAGTACTTC.

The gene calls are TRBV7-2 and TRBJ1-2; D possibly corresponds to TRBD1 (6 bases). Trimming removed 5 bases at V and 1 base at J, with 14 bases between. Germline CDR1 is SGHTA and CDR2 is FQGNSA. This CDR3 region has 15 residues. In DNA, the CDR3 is TGTGCCAGCAGCAGCAGGGGCGACCTTAACTATGGCTACACCTTC. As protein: CASSSRGDLNYGYTF.

CDR3 DNA: TGCAGTGCTAGCCCCCTGGGCAGGAACACTGAAGCTTTCTTT. This gives the protein CSASPLGRNTEAFF. The gene calls are TRBV20-1 and TRBJ1-1; D not certain. The CDR3 has 14 amino acids. V was trimmed by 3 bases and J by 1 base, leaving 12 bases between them. From germline, CDR1 is DFQATT and CDR2 SNEGSKA (reference sequence).

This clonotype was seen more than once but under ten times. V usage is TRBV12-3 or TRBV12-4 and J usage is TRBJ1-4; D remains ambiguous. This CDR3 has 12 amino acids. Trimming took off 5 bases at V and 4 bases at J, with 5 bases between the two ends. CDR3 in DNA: TGTGCCAGCAGTCAGGATAATGAAAAACTGTTTTTT. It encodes CASSQDNEKLFF.

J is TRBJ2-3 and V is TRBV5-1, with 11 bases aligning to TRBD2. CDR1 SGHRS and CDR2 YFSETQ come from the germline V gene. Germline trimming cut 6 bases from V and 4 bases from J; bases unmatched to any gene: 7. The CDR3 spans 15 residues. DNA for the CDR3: TGCGCCAGCAAGGGGACTAGCGGAGTGCCAGATACGCAGTATTTT. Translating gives CASKGTSGVPDTQYF.

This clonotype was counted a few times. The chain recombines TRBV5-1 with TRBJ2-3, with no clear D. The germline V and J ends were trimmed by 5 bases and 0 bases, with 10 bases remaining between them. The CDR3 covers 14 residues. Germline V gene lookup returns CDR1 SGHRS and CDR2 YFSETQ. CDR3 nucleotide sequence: TGCGCCAGCAGGGAAGAAGTTAGCACAGATACGCAGTATTTT. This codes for CASREEVSTDTQYF.

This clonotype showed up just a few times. CDR3 sequence: CASSLAPLLRHEDYGYTF. The CDR3 nucleotides read TGTGCCAGCAGCTTAGCCCCCCTACTTCGACATGAGGATTATGGCTACACCTTC. The chain links TRBV11-2 to TRBJ1-2; D not resolved. This CDR3 contains 18 residues. V was pared by 1 base and J by 5 bases, with 23 bases between. CDR1 is SGHAT, CDR2 FQNNGV, per germline.

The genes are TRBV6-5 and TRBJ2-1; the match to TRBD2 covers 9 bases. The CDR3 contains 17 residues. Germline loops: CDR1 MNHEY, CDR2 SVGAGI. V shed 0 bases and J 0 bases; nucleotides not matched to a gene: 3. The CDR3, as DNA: TGTGCCAGCAGTTACTCGCTAGCGGGGAACTCCTACAATGAGCAGTTCTTC. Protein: CASSYSLAGNSYNEQFF.

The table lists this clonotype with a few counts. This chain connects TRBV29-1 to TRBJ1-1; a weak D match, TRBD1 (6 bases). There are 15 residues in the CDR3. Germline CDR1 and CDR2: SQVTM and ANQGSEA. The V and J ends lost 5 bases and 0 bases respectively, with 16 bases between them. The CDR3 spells CSVPGEGVLNTEAFF. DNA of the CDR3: TGCAGCGTTCCCGGGGAGGGGGTCCTGAACACTGAAGCTTTCTTT.